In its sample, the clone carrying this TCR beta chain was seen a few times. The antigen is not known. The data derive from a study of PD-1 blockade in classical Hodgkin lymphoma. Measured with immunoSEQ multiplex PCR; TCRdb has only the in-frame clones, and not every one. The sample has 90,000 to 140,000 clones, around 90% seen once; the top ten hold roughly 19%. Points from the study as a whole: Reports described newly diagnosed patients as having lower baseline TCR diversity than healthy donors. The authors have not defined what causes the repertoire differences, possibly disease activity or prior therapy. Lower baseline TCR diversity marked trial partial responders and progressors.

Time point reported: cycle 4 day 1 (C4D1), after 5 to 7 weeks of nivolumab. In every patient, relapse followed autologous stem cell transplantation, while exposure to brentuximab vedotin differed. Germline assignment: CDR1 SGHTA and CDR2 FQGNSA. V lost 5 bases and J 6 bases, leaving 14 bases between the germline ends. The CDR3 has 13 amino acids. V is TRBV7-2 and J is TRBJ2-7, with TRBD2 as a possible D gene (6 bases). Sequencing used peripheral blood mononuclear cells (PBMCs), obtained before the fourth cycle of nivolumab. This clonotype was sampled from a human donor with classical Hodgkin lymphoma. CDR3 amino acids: CASSVREKGEQYF. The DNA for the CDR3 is TGTGCCAGCAGCGTCCGGGAGAAAGGCGAGCAGTACTTC.